These 15 T cell receptor beta chains originate from one sample sequenced in a study of identical twins. TCRdb re-called the 5' RACE reads through MiXCR, storing one row per CDR3 protein. The repertoire holds roughly 470,000 distinct CDR3 sequences, around an eighth seen once, with approximately 0.98% in the top ten. The same sample was also studied in work on yellow fever vaccine responses in identical twins.

The sequenced sample consisted of CD4+ T cells sorted from blood. These receptors were taken from a young woman in good health.

This clonotype was recorded a few times. The chain carries TRBV30 and TRBJ2-1; 11 bases are a match to TRBD2. Germline CDR1 and CDR2: GTSNPN and SVGIG (reference sequence). There are 13 residues in the CDR3. J gave up 2 bases and V 7 bases, and 1 base lay outside the gene matches. In nucleotides, the CDR3 is TGTGCCTCGACTAGCGGGGCCTACAATGAGCAGTTCTTC. Encoded protein: CASTSGAYNEQFF.

This chain links TRBV5-1 with TRBJ2-1, with a weak D call TRBD2 (5 bases). CDR1 and CDR2 from the germline V gene are SGHRS and YFSETQ. Trimming stripped 1 base from V and 7 bases from J, with 12 bases between. The CDR3 is made up of 14 amino acids. CDR3 in amino acids: CASSLRSSPNEQFF. CDR3 nucleotide sequence: TGCGCCAGCAGCTTGAGGTCTAGCCCTAATGAGCAGTTCTTC.

This clonotype was counted between two and nine times. The gene calls are TRBV29-1 and TRBJ2-1; D unclear. Trimming left V 2 bases short and J 2 bases short, with 1 base between. CDR1 and CDR2 (germline): SQVTM, ANQGSEA. The CDR3 consists of 11 residues. The CDR3 DNA reads as TGCAGCGTTGAAACCTACAATGAGCAGTTCTTC. Encoded protein: CSVETYNEQFF.

The CDR3 DNA reads as TGTGCCACTACCCTCGTCGGGTACAATGAGCAGTTCTTC. Its translation is CATTLVGYNEQFF. This chain connects TRBV7-9 to TRBJ2-1; D gene unclear. The V end was cut by 10 bases, the J end by 4 bases, with 14 bases between. The CDR3 runs to 13 residues. Germline V gene lookup returns CDR1 SEHNR and CDR2 FQNEAQ (reference sequence).

The rearrangement links TRBV6-5 to TRBJ2-1; D not certain. The CDR3 covers 16 residues. Between the trimmed V and J ends, which lost 4 bases and 4 bases, there was a span of 17 bases. In germline, CDR1 is MNHEY, CDR2 SVGAGI. DNA for the CDR3: TGTGCCAGCAGTTTCCGGGCCTCGACCCCTTACAATGAGCAGTTCTTC. Residues: CASSFRASTPYNEQFF.

This clonotype was detected only a few times. The CDR3 is CASSTGLAGPSATDTQYF. The CDR3 bases are TGTGCCAGCAGTACGGGACTAGCGGGACCGTCGGCCACAGATACGCAGTATTTT. The gene calls are TRBV6-1 and TRBJ2-3, with 13 bases aligning to TRBD2. The junction had 10 bases not matched to a gene; V was cut back by 5 bases and J by 2 bases. This CDR3 contains 18 residues. Looked up from germline, CDR1 is MNHNS and CDR2 is SASEGT.

The sample holds a few counts of this clonotype. This sequence joins TRBV20-1 and TRBJ2-5; D possibly uses TRBD1 or TRBD2 (5 bases each). The V end lost 1 base, the J end lost 4 bases, and 19 bases lay between the germline ends. Per germline, CDR1 DFQATT and CDR2 SNEGSKA (reference sequence). The CDR3 is 16 amino acids. DNA of the CDR3: TGCAGTGCTAGAGTTTTTGGGACCTCTATGGGAGAGACCCAGTACTTC. Translation gives CSARVFGTSMGETQYF.

The genes are TRBV7-8 and TRBJ2-7, with 12 nucleotides matching TRBD2. The CDR3 runs 17 residues. Germline CDR1 is SGHVS and CDR2 is FQNEAQ. J lost 5 bases, V lost 1 base, and 9 bases had no gene match. CDR3 protein: CASSLESSGRARDEQYF. The CDR3 DNA follows: TGTGCCAGCAGCTTAGAATCTAGCGGGAGGGCCCGGGACGAGCAGTACTTC.

This clonotype was found many times. The V and J genes are TRBV4-1 and TRBJ2-1; TRBD1 might be the D (5 bases). This CDR3 contains 13 residues. CDR1 MGHRA and CDR2 YSYEKL come from the germline V gene. V was clipped by 1 base and J by 6 bases, with 7 bases between them. The DNA for the CDR3 is TGCGCCAGCAGCCAAGCAGGGCTCAATGAGCAGTTCTTC. This gives the protein CASSQAGLNEQFF.

This clonotype was counted ten times or more. The rearrangement joins TRBV7-3 to TRBJ2-7; 7 bases are shared with TRBD1. Germline lookup yields CDR1 SGHTA and CDR2 FQGTGA. The V segment lost 2 bases and the J segment 2 bases; nucleotides outside the gene matches: 6. This CDR3 comprises 15 residues. The DNA of the CDR3 is TGTGCCAGCAGCTTATATCCGGGACAGACCTACGAGCAGTACTTC. Translating gives CASSLYPGQTYEQYF.

The table lists this clonotype with a few counts. This chain uses TRBV2 with TRBJ2-5; weak D call: TRBD2 (6 bases). There are 13 residues in the CDR3. Trimming pared 8 bases from V and 7 bases from J, leaving 17 bases between. The germline gives CDR1 SNHLY, CDR2 FYNNEI. The CDR3 DNA is TGTGCCAGCCTTCGAATCGTGGAGGGGACCCAGTACTTC. This gives the protein CASLRIVEGTQYF.

The V and J genes are TRBV6-1 and TRBJ2-5; D gene uncertain. The CDR3 totals 15 residues. Trimming removed 8 bases at V and 3 bases at J, with 19 bases between. Germline-derived CDR1 and CDR2 are MNHNS and SASEGT. CDR3 DNA: TGTGCCAGCCAACCCCGGACCCTCGTAGAAGAGACCCAGTACTTC. Translation: CASQPRTLVEETQYF.

J is TRBJ1-2 and V is TRBV12-3 or TRBV12-4; perhaps TRBD1 as D (6 bases). This CDR3 is 16 amino acids long. V was clipped by 1 base and J by 8 bases, with 20 bases between them. The CDR3 here is CASSLGGRGALDGYTF. The CDR3 DNA follows: TGTGCCAGCAGTTTAGGAGGCCGGGGGGCGCTGGACGGCTACACCTTC.

This clonotype was counted between two and nine times. The chain has TRBV7-3 and TRBJ2-3; 8 nucleotides align to TRBD2. This CDR3 is 20 amino acids long. After removal of 1 base from V and 0 bases from J, the junction contained 15 bases not matched to a gene. Germline V gene data show CDR1 as SGHTA and CDR2 as FQGTGA. In DNA, the CDR3 is TGTGCCAGCAGCTTAAGGTTCTTGGCTAGCGGGTTGACTAGCACAGATACGCAGTATTTT. Translated: CASSLRFLASGLTSTDTQYF.

There are a few counts of this clonotype. The chain recombines TRBV20-1 with TRBJ1-1; the D is unclear. This CDR3 has 13 residues. Per germline, CDR1 DFQATT and CDR2 SNEGSKA (reference sequence). The V end was cut by 1 base, the J end by 5 bases, with 11 bases between. CDR3 residues: CSARVSGLTEAFF. The CDR3 DNA sequence: TGCAGTGCTAGAGTCTCAGGTCTTACTGAAGCTTTCTTT.